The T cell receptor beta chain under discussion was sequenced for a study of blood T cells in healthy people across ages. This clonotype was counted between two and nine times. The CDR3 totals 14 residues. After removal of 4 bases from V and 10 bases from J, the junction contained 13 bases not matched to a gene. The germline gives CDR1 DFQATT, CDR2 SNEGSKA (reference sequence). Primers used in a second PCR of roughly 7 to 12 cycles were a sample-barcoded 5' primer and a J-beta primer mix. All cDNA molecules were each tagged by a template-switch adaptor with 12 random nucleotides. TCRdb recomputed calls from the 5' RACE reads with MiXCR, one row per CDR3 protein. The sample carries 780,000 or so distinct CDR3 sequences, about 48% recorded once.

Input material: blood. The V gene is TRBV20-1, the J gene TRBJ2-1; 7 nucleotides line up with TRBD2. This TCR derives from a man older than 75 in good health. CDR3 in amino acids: CSATWRREVGEQFF. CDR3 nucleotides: TGCAGTGCTACCTGGAGACGGGAGGTTGGGGAGCAGTTCTTC.